At least ten counts were recorded for the clone carrying this T cell receptor (beta chain). These data originate in a study of CD8 T cells in ankylosing spondylitis. Germline V CDR1 and CDR2: SGDLS, YYNGEE. CDR3 length: 15 residues. J gave up 3 bases and V 7 bases, and 9 bases lay outside the gene matches. Each CDR3 protein is one row after TCRdb ran MiXCR on the 5' RACE reads. In the table there are tens of thousands of distinct CDR3 sequences, roughly 3.1% of which are singletons. The sequence was collected from a male donor with ankylosing spondylitis or in good health (not recorded which). The genes are TRBV9 and TRBJ2-3; 9 nucleotides match TRBD1. The sequencing input was blood, either unsorted or a sorted T cell fraction (not recorded which). CDR3 DNA sequence: TGTGCCAGCGCTCCGGGACAGGGTTTGACAGATACGCAGTATTTT. Protein product: CASAPGQGLTDTQYF.